These 10 T cell receptor beta chains originate from one sample sequenced in a study of cytomegalovirus exposure and HLA in healthy donors (dated by TCRdb to 2017 to 2019). Receptor amplification or capture employed the immunoSEQ multiplex PCR assay. TCRdb mirrors the immuneACCESS table, restricted to in-frame sequences. Some clones are absent from its copies; in checked studies, under half trace to an unresolved V gene, and the reason for the others is unknown. For this sample there are under 200,000 clones; under 95% appear just once. The ten largest clones capture 3% of the sample. The sample was PBMCs. These receptors all stem from a woman in her late teens or twenties in good health and CMV-seropositive.

V and J are TRBV7-2 and TRBJ2-3; 7 bases are a match to TRBD2. Trimming at V came to 1 base and at J to 0 bases, leaving 10 bases not matched to a gene. Looked up from germline, CDR1 is SGHTA and CDR2 is FQGNSA. This CDR3 is built from 18 residues. The CDR3 here is CASSLEVSGRGSTDTQYF. DNA of the CDR3: TGTGCCAGCAGCTTAGAGGTGTCAGGGCGGGGGAGCACAGATACGCAGTATTTT.

This clone has a single count. The chain carries TRBV19 and TRBJ1-1; TRBD1 might be the D (5 bases). CDR1 is LNHDA and CDR2 is SQIVND in the germline V gene (reference sequence). V dropped 7 bases and J dropped 2 bases, with 14 bases sitting between them. The CDR3 contains 14 residues. This CDR3 reads CASTPQDINTEAFF. CDR3 bases: TGTGCCAGTACCCCACAGGACATTAACACTGAAGCTTTCTTT.

CDR3 amino acids: CASSLYRADQPQHF. The CDR3 DNA is TGTGCCAGCAGCCTATACAGGGCGGATCAGCCCCAGCATTTT. The chain joins TRBV4-2 to TRBJ1-5, with D possibly being TRBD1 (6 bases). Trimming cost V 4 bases and J 5 bases, with 12 bases left between them. Germline CDR1 LGHNA, CDR2 YNFKEQ. This CDR3 region has 14 residues.

The chain couples TRBV10-2 to TRBJ1-5, with D unclear. V dropped 5 bases and J dropped 0 bases, with 5 bases sitting between them. The CDR3 totals 13 residues. Germline assignment: CDR1 WSHSY and CDR2 SAAADI. The CDR3 sequence: CASSSGSNQPQHF. The CDR3 DNA reads TGCGCCAGCAGTTCGGGTAGCAATCAGCCCCAGCATTTT.

The chain uses TRBV13 and TRBJ2-5, with no clear D. The V end was cut by 5 bases, the J end by 1 base, with 11 bases between. The CDR3 extends over 14 amino acids. Germline V lookup: CDR1 PRHDT, CDR2 FYEKMQ (reference sequence). The CDR3 bases are TGTGCCAGCAGCCCGCGGCGGCTCCAAGAGACCCAGTACTTC. Residues: CASSPRRLQETQYF.

This clone was recorded only once. V usage is TRBV6-1 and J usage is TRBJ1-4; TRBD1 might be the D (5 bases). This CDR3 is built from 15 residues. V was pared by 5 bases and J by 0 bases, with 10 bases between. The germline CDR1 and CDR2 sequences are MNHNS and SASEGT. In nucleotides, the CDR3 is TGTGCCAGCAGTCTTCGACAGCCAACTAATGAAAAACTGTTTTTT. Encoded protein: CASSLRQPTNEKLFF.

The chain employs TRBV5-6 and TRBJ2-7; D gene unclear. Trimming left V 1 base short and J 7 bases short, with 15 bases between. This CDR3 is 14 amino acids long. CDR1 is SGHDT and CDR2 is YYEEEE in the germline V gene. Here the CDR3 reads CASSLRSGVKEQYF. The CDR3 bases are TGTGCCAGCAGCTTGAGGAGTGGAGTCAAGGAGCAGTACTTC.

The rearrangement uses TRBV11-3 and TRBJ2-5; the match to TRBD1 covers 7 bases. The germline gives CDR1 SGHNT, CDR2 YENEEA. V gave up 6 bases and J gave up 5 bases; unmatched junction bases: 6. This CDR3 region has 13 residues. The DNA for the CDR3 is TGTGCCAGCAGTCGAGGGACAGCTGAGACCCAGTACTTC. Translated: CASSRGTAETQYF.

The chain joins TRBV5-1 to TRBJ2-1; no reliable D call. Trimming stripped 4 bases from V and 7 bases from J, with 9 bases between. The CDR3 is made up of 12 amino acids. Germline V CDR1 and CDR2: SGHRS, YFSETQ. CDR3 loop: CASSPLPNEQFF. CDR3 sequence (DNA): TGCGCCAGCAGCCCCCTACCTAATGAGCAGTTCTTC. Supplemented by reference TRBV5-1 and TRBJ2-1, the full variable domain reads KAGVTQTPRYLIKTRGQQVTLSCSPISGHRSVSWYQQTPGQGLQFLFEYFSETQRNKGNFPGRFSGRQFSNSRSEMNVSTLELGDSALYLCASSPLPNEQFFGPGTRLTVL.

The chain uses TRBV9 and TRBJ2-7, with 12 bases aligning to TRBD2. This CDR3 spans 15 amino acids. The germline V gene has CDR1 SGDLS and CDR2 YYNGEE. V was clipped by 4 bases and J by 5 bases; unmatched bases: 7. DNA for the CDR3: TGTGCCAGCAGCTTGACTAGCGGGAGTTCCGACGAGCAGTACTTC. It is translated as CASSLTSGSSDEQYF.